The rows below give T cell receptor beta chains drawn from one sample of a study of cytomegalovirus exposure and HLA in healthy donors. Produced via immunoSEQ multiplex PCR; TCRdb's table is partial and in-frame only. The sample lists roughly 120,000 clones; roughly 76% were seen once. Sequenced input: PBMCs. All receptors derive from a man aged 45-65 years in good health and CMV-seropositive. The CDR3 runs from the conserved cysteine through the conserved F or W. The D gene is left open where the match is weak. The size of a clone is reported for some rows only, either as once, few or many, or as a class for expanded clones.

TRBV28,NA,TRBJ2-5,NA,CASSLPLRTQYF,TGTGCCAGCAGTTTACCCCTTAGGACCCAGTACTTC
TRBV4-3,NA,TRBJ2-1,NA,CASSQARLGGLYNEQFF,TGCGCCAGCAGCCAAGCCCGTCTTGGAGGGCTCTACAATGAGCAGTTCTTC
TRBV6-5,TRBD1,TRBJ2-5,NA,CASSRTGKETQYF,TGTGCCAGCAGCCGGACAGGGAAAGAGACCCAGTACTTC
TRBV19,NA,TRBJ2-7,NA,CASSAGQSYEQYF,TGTGCCAGTAGTGCCGGACAGTCCTACGAGCAGTACTTC
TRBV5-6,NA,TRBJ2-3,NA,CASSLRGTDTQYF,TGTGCCAGCAGCTTGAGAGGTACAGATACGCAGTATTTT
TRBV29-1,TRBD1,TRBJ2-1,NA,CSVRQGYRSEQFF,TGCAGCGTACGACAGGGGTACAGATCTGAGCAGTTCTTC
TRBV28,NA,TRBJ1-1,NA,CASSDSGTEAFF,TGTGCCAGCAGTGACAGCGGGACTGAAGCTTTCTTT
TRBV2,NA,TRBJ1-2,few,CASNTNARQGLNYGYTF,TGTGCCAGCAACACGAACGCCCGACAAGGACTTAACTATGGCTACACCTTC
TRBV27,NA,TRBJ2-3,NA,CASSFLRLPSTDTQYF,TGTGCCAGCAGTTTTTTAAGACTCCCTAGCACAGATACGCAGTATTTT
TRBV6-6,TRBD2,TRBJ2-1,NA,CASRIAGGTYNEQFF,TGTGCCAGCAGGATAGCGGGGGGAACCTACAATGAGCAGTTCTTC
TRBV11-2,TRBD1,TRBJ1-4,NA,CASSLGGQGEGEKLFF,TGTGCCAGCAGCTTAGGGGGACAGGGTGAGGGTGAAAAACTGTTTTTT
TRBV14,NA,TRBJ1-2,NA,CASSQDGARSFYYGYTF,TGTGCCAGCAGCCAAGATGGGGCGCGCTCCTTTTACTATGGCTACACCTTC
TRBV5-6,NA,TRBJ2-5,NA,CASSLAVAGAYQETQYF,TGTGCCAGCAGCTTGGCTGTGGCAGGGGCCTACCAAGAGACCCAGTACTTC
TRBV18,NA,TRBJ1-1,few,CASSRGTNTEAFF,TGTGCCAGCTCCCGGGGTACGAACACTGAAGCTTTCTTT
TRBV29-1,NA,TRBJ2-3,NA,CSVRDWRADTQYF,TGCAGCGTGCGGGACTGGAGGGCAGATACGCAGTATTTT
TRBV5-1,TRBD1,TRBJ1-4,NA,CASSFRTGGAYGGLSEKLFF,TGCGCCAGCAGCTTTCGGACAGGGGGCGCGTACGGGGGGCTGAGTGAAAAACTGTTTTTT
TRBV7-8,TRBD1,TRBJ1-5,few,CASSLEGGRNLPQHF,TGTGCCAGCAGCTTAGAAGGGGGCAGAAACCTGCCCCAGCATTTT
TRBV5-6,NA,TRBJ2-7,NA,CASSFGFSYEQYF,TGTGCCAGCAGCTTCGGGTTCTCCTACGAGCAGTACTTC
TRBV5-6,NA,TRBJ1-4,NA,CASSGAGGANEKLFF,TGTGCCAGCAGCGGCGCGGGGGGGGCTAATGAAAAACTGTTTTTT
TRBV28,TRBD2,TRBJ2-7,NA,CASSGRDTTYEQYF,TGTGCCAGCTCCGGGAGGGACACCACCTACGAGCAGTACTTC
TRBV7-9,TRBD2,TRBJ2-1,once,CASSLLSGSAGEQFF,TGTGCCAGCAGCTTATTGAGCGGGAGCGCGGGTGAGCAGTTCTTC
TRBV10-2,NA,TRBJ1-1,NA,CASSPMWSYTEAFF,TGCGCCAGCAGTCCTATGTGGTCTTACACTGAAGCTTTCTTT